These T cell receptor beta chains were read from a single sample in a study of blood T cell repertoires in COVID-19. Clones were read by immunoSEQ multiplex PCR, and TCRdb kept only the in-frame ones, dropping some. The sample lists some 700,000 clones; 75% to 90% were seen once. The sequenced sample consisted of peripheral blood. All receptors derive from a woman aged 18-29 years with acute or convalescent COVID-19. Each CDR3 is given with its conserved first and last residue. The D gene is left open where the match is weak. Some rows have no size entry. The others give once, few or many, or a class for an expanded clone.

TRBJ1-3	once	.	TRBV3-1/TRBV3-2	CASSQQVTGGNTIYF	TGTGCCAGCAGCCAGCAGGTAACGGGAGGAAACACCATATATTTT
TRBJ1-1	once	.	TRBV5-1	CASSSTQGGEAFF	TGCGCCAGCAGCTCCACCCAAGGGGGTGAAGCTTTCTTT
TRBJ2-7	.	TRBD2	TRBV28	CASTDLAGSPYEQYF	TGTGCCAGCACCGACCTAGCGGGGTCGCCCTACGAGCAGTACTTC
TRBJ1-2	.	.	TRBV30	CAWSVSSRYGYTF	TGTGCCTGGAGTGTGAGTTCCCGCTATGGCTACACCTTC
TRBJ2-5	.	TRBD2	TRBV7-9	CASSLGLAGLNQETQYF	TGTGCCAGCAGCTTGGGACTAGCGGGGCTAAATCAAGAGACCCAGTACTTC
TRBJ2-6	.	.	TRBV6-5	CASRDTPSGANVLTF	TGTGCCAGCAGAGACACTCCCTCTGGGGCCAACGTCCTGACTTTC
TRBJ2-7	.	TRBD1	TRBV19	CASSAGTGPYEQYF	TGTGCCAGTAGCGCCGGGACAGGCCCCTACGAGCAGTACTTC
TRBJ2-5	.	TRBD1	TRBV24-1	CATSASTGLRTQYF	TGTGCCACCAGTGCCTCGACAGGGTTAAGAACCCAGTACTTC
TRBJ2-6	.	.	TRBV19	CASSLDGGAGANVLTF	TGTGCCAGTAGTTTGGACGGAGGAGCTGGGGCCAACGTCCTGACTTTC
TRBJ1-6	.	TRBD1	TRBV9	CASSARDRNSPLHF	TGTGCCAGCAGCGCCCGGGACAGAAATTCACCCCTCCACTTT
TRBJ2-7	.	.	TRBV2	CASTGAYEQYF	TGTGCCAGCACCGGTGCCTACGAGCAGTACTTC
TRBJ1-6	.	.	TRBV5-5	CASSLTPYNSPLHF	TGTGCCAGCAGCTTGACACCCTATAATTCACCCCTCCACTTT
TRBJ1-2	many	.	TRBV6-4	CASSGGDGWGGYTF	TGTGCCAGCAGTGGCGGGGACGGTTGGGGAGGCTACACCTTC
TRBJ2-7	few	.	TRBV6-6	CASSYSSPAREQYF	TGTGCCAGCAGTTACTCCAGCCCCGCGAGGGAGCAGTACTTC
TRBJ1-1	.	TRBD1	TRBV3-1/TRBV3-2	CASSLRGQNTEAFF	TGTGCCAGCAGCCTCAGGGGGCAGAACACTGAAGCTTTCTTT
TRBJ2-5	.	.	TRBV3-1/TRBV3-2	CASSQDAGQGWETQYF	TGTGCCAGCAGCCAAGATGCCGGGCAGGGGTGGGAGACCCAGTACTTC
TRBJ1-5	.	.	TRBV30	CAWSPTGGPPQHF	TGTGCCTGGAGTCCCACCGGGGGGCCGCCCCAGCATTTT
TRBJ1-6	.	TRBD1	TRBV15	CATSPLTGSGNSPLHF	TGTGCCACCAGTCCTTTGACAGGGTCTGGGAATTCACCCCTCCACTTT
TRBJ1-1	.	.	TRBV7-3	CASSFGANTEAFF	TGTGCCAGCAGCTTTGGGGCGAACACTGAAGCTTTCTTT
TRBJ2-2	.	TRBD1	TRBV6-6	CASSTQGADTGELFF	TGTGCCAGCAGTACCCAGGGGGCGGACACCGGGGAGCTGTTTTTT
TRBJ1-6	.	.	TRBV2	CASSEVAEVWNNSPLHF	TGTGCCAGCAGTGAGGTGGCCGAGGTATGGAATAATTCACCCCTCCACTTT
TRBJ2-3	.	TRBD1	TRBV5-1	CASSLRTGGFTDTQYF	TGCGCCAGCAGCTTAAGGACAGGGGGCTTCACAGATACGCAGTATTTT
TRBJ2-6	.	TRBD2	TRBV7-3	CASTPGGTGANVLTF	TGTGCCAGCACCCCGGGGGGTACTGGGGCCAACGTCCTGACTTTC
TRBJ1-5	few	.	TRBV29-1	CSVEVVQGQPQHF	TGCAGCGTTGAAGTAGTACAGGGTCAGCCCCAGCATTTT
TRBJ2-5	.	TRBD2	TRBV18	CASSPPVYQRGHQETQYF	TGTGCCAGCTCACCACCGGTTTACCAGCGGGGCCACCAAGAGACCCAGTACTTC
TRBJ2-1	once	TRBD1	TRBV7-9	CASSLGQGGPNEQFF	TGTGCCAGCAGCTTAGGACAGGGGGGCCCTAATGAGCAGTTCTTC
TRBJ1-5	.	.	TRBV3-1/TRBV3-2	CASSRQGTQPQHF	TGTGCCAGCAGCCGGCAGGGAACTCAGCCCCAGCATTTT
TRBJ2-5	.	TRBD2	TRBV11-3	CASSLGHSGAGGQETQYF	TGTGCCAGCAGCTTAGGCCACAGTGGGGCGGGAGGCCAAGAGACCCAGTACTTC
TRBJ1-1	.	.	TRBV7-9	CASSPTGMANTEAFF	TGTGCCAGCAGCCCGACAGGAATGGCAAACACTGAAGCTTTCTTT
TRBJ2-7	.	.	TRBV6-1	CASSDRSSSPMGYF	TGTGCCAGCAGTGACAGGTCCTCGTCGCCGATGGGGTACTTC
TRBJ2-7	.	.	TRBV5-8	CASSSADNSYEQYF	TGTGCCAGCAGTTCCGCGGACAACTCCTACGAGCAGTACTTC